Listed below are T cell receptor beta chains from one sample, sequenced in a study of graft-versus-host responses after intestinal transplantation. These receptors' antigens are unknown. The protocol was immunoSEQ multiplex PCR, while the TCRdb copy is restricted to in-frame clones and leaves out a portion. The data show 85,000 to 90,000 clones, about nine tenths seen once. Here the sequenced sample was unstimulated CD4+ T cells sorted from spleen or lymph node cells, taken before intestinal transplant. The receptors originated from a human donor who received an intestinal transplant. Both conserved end residues are part of each CDR3. The D gene is left open where the match is weak. Size values are once, few and many counts, or a class for expanded clones, and some rows have none.

v_gene	j_gene	d_gene	abundance	CDR3aa	CDR3nt
TRBV19	TRBJ1-3	-	-	CASSQWGGQGRNTIYF	TGTGCCAGTAGTCAGTGGGGCGGACAAGGACGGAACACCATATATTTT
TRBV14	TRBJ2-7	TRBD1	-	CASSPPGTGAYEQYF	TGTGCCAGCAGCCCTCCGGGGACAGGGGCCTACGAGCAGTACTTC
TRBV15	TRBJ1-1	-	-	CATSLNTEAFF	TGTGCCACCAGCCTCAACACTGAAGCTTTCTTT
TRBV5-1	TRBJ2-6	TRBD1	-	CASSPFATGAGANVLTF	TGCGCCAGCAGCCCTTTCGCCACAGGGGCTGGGGCCAACGTCCTGACTTTC
TRBV4-1	TRBJ2-3	TRBD1	once	CASSRTGGTDTQYF	TGCGCCAGCAGTCGGACAGGGGGGACAGATACGCAGTATTTT
TRBV7-9	TRBJ1-1	-	-	CASSLRRGLEGTEAFF	TGTGCCAGCAGCTTACGCAGGGGCCTTGAGGGCACTGAAGCTTTCTTT
TRBV7-3	TRBJ2-3	TRBD2	-	CASSSGTSLIGDTQYF	TGTGCCAGCAGCTCAGGGACTAGCCTTATAGGAGATACGCAGTATTTT
TRBV5-1	TRBJ1-1	-	-	CASKTRDEAFF	TGCGCCAGCAAAACGCGGGATGAAGCTTTCTTT
TRBV6-5	TRBJ2-2	TRBD1	-	CASSNRDSHTGELFF	TGTGCCAGCAGTAACCGGGACAGTCACACCGGGGAGCTGTTTTTT
TRBV6-1	TRBJ1-1	TRBD1	-	CASSVTGWGTEAFF	TGTGCCAGCAGTGTGACAGGGTGGGGCACTGAAGCTTTCTTT
TRBV11-2	TRBJ2-7	TRBD1	-	CASSLGTGSYEQYF	TGTGCCAGCAGCTTAGGGACAGGGTCCTACGAGCAGTACTTC
TRBV7-9	TRBJ1-1	-	-	CASSLIANTEAFF	TGTGCCAGCAGCTTAATAGCGAACACTGAAGCTTTCTTT
TRBV6-5	TRBJ2-5	TRBD2	few	CASRVGLVETQYF	TGTGCCAGCAGGGTGGGACTAGTGGAGACCCAGTACTTC
TRBV10-3	TRBJ2-4	TRBD1	-	CAIRSGTGKNIQYF	TGTGCCATCAGATCCGGGACAGGCAAAAACATTCAGTACTTC
TRBV7-2	TRBJ1-5	TRBD1	-	CASTQGQVPNQPQHF	TGTGCCAGCACCCAAGGACAGGTTCCTAATCAGCCCCAGCATTTT
TRBV5-6	TRBJ2-7	-	-	CASSLYAYEQYF	TGTGCCAGCAGCTTGTATGCCTACGAGCAGTACTTC
TRBV27	TRBJ1-2	TRBD1	-	CASSLSPGTGRGYTF	TGTGCCAGCAGTTTATCCCCTGGGACAGGGCGGGGCTACACCTTC
TRBV27	TRBJ2-7	-	-	CASSLSVGGSKYEQYF	TGTGCCAGCAGTTTATCGGTCGGGGGATCAAAATACGAGCAGTACTTC
TRBV6-6	TRBJ1-2	-	-	CASSEEERGYTF	TGTGCCAGCAGCGAGGAGGAGAGGGGCTACACCTTC
TRBV6-6	TRBJ2-7	TRBD2	-	CASSRGLAGAHYEQYF	TGTGCCAGCAGCCGGGGGCTAGCGGGGGCCCACTACGAGCAGTACTTC
TRBV6-1	TRBJ2-7	-	-	CASSETAKYEQYF	TGTGCCAGCAGTGAGACAGCAAAATACGAGCAGTACTTC
TRBV5-1	TRBJ1-3	-	-	CASSMGLAGNTIYF	TGCGCCAGCAGCATGGGACTGGCTGGAAACACCATATATTTT
TRBV5-1	TRBJ2-1	TRBD1	-	CASSRDRIINEQFF	TGCGCCAGCAGCCGGGACAGGATCATCAATGAGCAGTTCTTC
TRBV27	TRBJ2-5	TRBD1	-	CASSPARGTGDQETQYF	TGTGCCAGCAGCCCTGCACGGGGGACAGGGGATCAAGAGACCCAGTACTTC
TRBV7-8	TRBJ2-7	-	-	CASSRRGTYEQYF	TGTGCCAGCAGCCGCCGGGGTACCTACGAGCAGTACTTC
TRBV6-5	TRBJ1-6	-	-	CASSYYQGNSPLHF	TGTGCCAGCAGTTACTACCAGGGCAATTCACCCCTCCACTTT
TRBV10-3	TRBJ2-5	TRBD2	-	CAISTSGGTYQETQYF	TGTGCCATCAGCACTAGCGGGGGCACGTACCAAGAGACCCAGTACTTC
TRBV6-4	TRBJ2-1	-	few	CASSAGASYNEQFF	TGTGCCAGCAGTGCAGGGGCTTCCTACAATGAGCAGTTCTTC
TRBV6-6	TRBJ1-1	-	-	CASSYSPAGTEAFF	TGTGCCAGCAGTTACTCCCCCGCCGGCACTGAAGCTTTCTTT
TRBV27	TRBJ1-2	-	-	CASSLFGEPVYGYTF	TGTGCCAGCAGTTTATTTGGGGAGCCAGTCTATGGCTACACCTTC
TRBV5-1	TRBJ1-1	-	-	CASGRGLNTEAFF	TGCGCCAGCGGGAGGGGACTGAACACTGAAGCTTTCTTT
TRBV2	TRBJ2-2	TRBD1	-	CASSRTGAGELFF	TGTGCCAGCAGTAGGACAGGGGCCGGGGAGCTGTTTTTT
TRBV7-9	TRBJ2-3	TRBD2	-	CASSSTSSADTQYF	TGTGCCAGCAGCTCGACTAGCAGCGCAGATACGCAGTATTTT
TRBV6-1	TRBJ1-5	TRBD1	few	CASSARTGPGNQPQHF	TGTGCCAGCAGTGCCCGGACAGGGCCGGGGAATCAGCCCCAGCATTTT
TRBV6-5	TRBJ1-2	TRBD1	-	CASSYSFAKTGGGYTF	TGTGCCAGCAGTTACTCGTTCGCTAAGACAGGGGGGGGCTACACCTTC
TRBV5-4	TRBJ2-3	-	once	CASSLARDTQYF	TGTGCCAGCAGCTTGGCCAGGGATACGCAGTATTTT
TRBV7-2	TRBJ2-3	TRBD1	-	CASSPRRTGGPDTQYF	TGTGCCAGCAGCCCCCGCCGGACAGGGGGACCAGATACGCAGTATTTT
TRBV5-6	TRBJ2-5	-	-	CASSQRPGHQQETQYF	TGTGCCAGCAGCCAGAGGCCGGGACACCAACAAGAGACCCAGTACTTC
TRBV11-2	TRBJ2-1	TRBD2	-	CASSLVLAGGIRNEQFF	TGTGCCAGCAGCTTAGTACTAGCGGGGGGGATCCGTAATGAGCAGTTCTTC
TRBV5-6	TRBJ2-3	TRBD1	-	CASSLRGTGAADTQYF	TGTGCCAGCAGCCTTCGGGGGACAGGGGCCGCAGATACGCAGTATTTT
TRBV19	TRBJ1-5	-	-	CASSTGRDSNQPQHF	TGTGCCAGTAGTACCGGACGGGATAGCAATCAGCCCCAGCATTTT
TRBV29-1	TRBJ1-2	-	-	CSVASGTYGYTF	TGCAGCGTTGCATCGGGAACGTATGGCTACACCTTC
TRBV10-3	TRBJ2-7	TRBD1	-	CATGTGALEQYF	TGTGCCACCGGGACAGGGGCTTTAGAGCAGTACTTC
TRBV10-3	TRBJ1-4	TRBD1	-	CAISGGGPTTNEKLFF	TGTGCCATCAGTGGAGGGGGCCCGACAACTAATGAAAAACTGTTTTTT
TRBV19	TRBJ1-1	TRBD1	-	CASRPGTGVAAFF	TGTGCCAGTAGACCAGGGACAGGGGTTGCGGCTTTCTTT
TRBV10-2	TRBJ2-3	TRBD1	once	CASIGRGQVTDTQYF	TGCGCCAGCATCGGGCGGGGACAGGTCACAGATACGCAGTATTTT
TRBV14	TRBJ2-7	TRBD2	-	CASRPAGAAGEQYF	TGTGCCAGCAGACCAGCGGGGGCGGCGGGGGAGCAGTACTTC
TRBV7-9	TRBJ1-5	-	-	CASSAAGRQPQHF	TGTGCCAGCAGTGCCGCAGGGCGTCAGCCCCAGCATTTT
TRBV11-2	TRBJ2-5	TRBD2	-	CASSPPGLAGRTQYF	TGTGCCAGCAGCCCCCCAGGACTAGCGGGCAGGACCCAGTACTTC
TRBV9	TRBJ1-2	-	-	CASSVEAGARSGYTF	TGTGCCAGCAGCGTAGAGGCTGGGGCTCGATCCGGCTACACCTTC
TRBV5-5	TRBJ1-2	-	-	CASSLAPFLDYGYTF	TGTGCCAGCAGCTTGGCCCCCTTTCTCGACTATGGCTACACCTTC
TRBV7-9	TRBJ2-1	TRBD2	-	CASSPGLAGDNEQFF	TGTGCCAGCAGCCCCGGACTAGCCGGCGACAATGAGCAGTTCTTC
TRBV11-2	TRBJ1-2	-	-	CASSLAPWRGYTF	TGTGCCAGCAGCTTGGCCCCCTGGCGGGGCTACACCTTC
TRBV6-4	TRBJ1-6	-	-	CASSRVAGYNSPLHF	TGTGCCAGCAGTAGGGTCGCGGGGTATAATTCACCCCTCCACTTT
TRBV18	TRBJ1-3	-	-	CASSPPSPGNTIYF	TGTGCCAGCTCACCACCGTCTCCGGGAAACACCATATATTTT
TRBV6-5	TRBJ2-7	-	-	CASSYSSGDWYEQYF	TGTGCCAGCAGTTACTCGTCAGGGGATTGGTACGAGCAGTACTTC
TRBV7-9	TRBJ2-7	-	-	CASSSYSGGYEQYF	TGTGCCAGCAGTTCGTATTCAGGGGGGTACGAGCAGTACTTC
TRBV5-1	TRBJ1-2	-	-	CASSPRGDGYTF	TGCGCCAGCAGCCCCCGGGGGGATGGCTACACCTTC
TRBV5-5	TRBJ2-6	-	-	CASSLRGGSGANVLTF	TGTGCCAGCAGCTTAAGAGGGGGCTCTGGGGCCAACGTCCTGACTTTC